The TCR beta chain under discussion was sequenced for a study of blood T cell repertoires in COVID-19 (dated by TCRdb to 2018 to 2021). Some background on the complete study: Collaborator samples came from the United States, Italy and Spain and covered acute and convalescent phases of COVID-19. The material from the prospective study consisted of cDNA or gDNA derived from T cells, B-cell-depleted T cells, or PBMCs. Deeply sampled blood TCRbeta repertoires from subjects exposed to, actively infected with, or recovered from COVID-19 were included in the dataset. A freely available public database, intended as a resource for researchers studying the immune response to SARS-CoV-2, is where the repertoires were released. The samples were drawn from two sources: the first 160 participants of the ongoing ImmuneRACE study, and 950 to 1,500 subjects contributed by 6 global collaborators. Nearly every sample came with metadata listing a de-identified subject ID, COVID-19 status, age in years and sex. Where available, HLA class I and class II types were obtained from metadata supplied by the sample provider rather than from assay-based typing.

The germline V gene specifies SNHLY as CDR1 and FYNNEI as CDR2. V was cut back by 6 bases and J by 3 bases, leaving a gap of 6 bases between them. Measured from the cysteine to the phenylalanine, the CDR3 is 11 residues long. This entry keeps only the CDR3 DNA: 33 bases, framed from base 1. Study-level results and caveats: Clinical and demographic metadata were provided uncurated, with the amount varying by source and participant.

With respect to this clone: Its antigen target is currently unknown. Base quality data are lacking; no much larger clone is found one base away.

TCRbeta CDR3 regions were amplified from genomic DNA by means of the immunoSEQ Assay, a bias-controlled multiplex PCR. The source study handled its data this way. The number of nucleated cells in each sample was estimated by amplification of reference gene primers within the assay. To quantify the absolute abundance of each unique TCRbeta CDR3 rearrangement, sequence reads were collapsed and filtered. For each sample, productive Simpson clonality was calculated as the square root of Simpson's diversity index across productive rearrangements. The immuneACCESS repertoire file appears here via TCRdb, limited to in-frame rearrangements. These files lack a portion of the clones; in checked studies, under half of the deficit traces to unresolved V genes, and the cause of the others is not known. From that table come the V and J calls and clone size; the DNA was used to work out D and trimming. The sample has 75,000 to 100,000 clones on record, less than 85% of them singletons. Jointly, the top ten make up around 10% of the sample.

Whole blood was collected in K2EDTA tubes by collaborating institutions according to the institutions' own protocols. Collaborator samples were shipped for TCRbeta analysis as frozen whole blood, isolated PBMCs, or DNA extracted from either sample type. The sequence joins TRBV2 to TRBJ2-7, with TRBD2 tentatively as D gene (6 bases match). The sequence was collected from a human donor in a cohort sampled during active COVID-19. The sample taken for sequencing was peripheral blood. The DNA sequence reads TGTGCCAGCAGGGAGGGCTACGAGCAGTACTTC. Translated, this is CASREGYEQYF. Where the CDR3 stops, the reference TRBV2 and TRBJ2-7 genes take over; the full variable domain is EPEVTQTPSHQVTQMGQEVILRCVPISNHLYFYWYRQILGQKVEFLVSFYNNEISEKSEIFDDQFSVERPDGSNFTLKIRSTKLEDSAMYFCASREGYEQYFGPGTRLTVT.